The 30 T cell receptor beta chains below come from one sample, sequenced in a study of blood T cell repertoires in COVID-19. The table came from immunoSEQ multiplex PCR; TCRdb's copy has only in-frame clones and leaves some out. The data hold around 360,000 clones, with approximately 89% observed a single time. Sample: peripheral blood. Receptors were obtained from a woman in her thirties with COVID-19, enrolled during active disease.

V is TRBV10-3 and J is TRBJ2-7; 8 positions agree with TRBD2. V was pared by 2 bases and J by 5 bases, with 11 bases of the junction left unmatched. The CDR3 covers 16 residues. The germline CDR1 and CDR2 sequences are ENHRY and SYGVKD. CDR3 nucleotides: TGTGCCATCAGTGAGGGAGCCAGCGGGAGTTCCCACGAGCAGTACTTC. As protein: CAISEGASGSSHEQYF.

The chain has TRBV10-2 and TRBJ1-5; D unresolved. Germline values: CDR1 WSHSY, CDR2 SAAADI. This CDR3 contains 13 residues. V gave up 7 bases and J gave up 4 bases, with 11 bases separating them. CDR3 residues: CASKAQINQPQHF. The CDR3 nucleotides read TGCGCCAGCAAGGCACAGATTAATCAGCCCCAGCATTTT.

This rearrangement joins TRBV24-1 to TRBJ2-3; TRBD2 agrees at 7 bases. After removal of 3 bases from V and 3 bases from J, the junction contained 8 bases not matched to a gene. Germline lookup yields CDR1 KGHDR and CDR2 SFDVKD. There are 16 residues in the CDR3. CDR3 DNA sequence: TGTGCCACCAGTGATCCCCGGGGGGAGGTAACAGATACGCAGTATTTT. It encodes CATSDPRGEVTDTQYF.

Only one count was recorded for this clone. The chain combines TRBV4-1 with TRBJ1-5; D unresolved. This CDR3 contains 13 residues. Trimming removed 1 base at V and 5 bases at J, with 6 bases between. Germline V lookup: CDR1 MGHRA, CDR2 YSYEKL. The CDR3 sequence is CASSQGPYQPQHF. The CDR3 DNA sequence: TGCGCCAGCAGCCAAGGTCCTTATCAGCCCCAGCATTTT.

The chain links TRBV2 to TRBJ2-1; 11 nucleotides align to TRBD2. Germline V gene sequence: CDR1 SNHLY, CDR2 FYNNEI. The CDR3 covers 15 residues. The ends lost 7 bases at V and 4 bases at J; junction bases unmatched: 6. CDR3 sequence: CASTAGTSGYNEQFF. CDR3 coding DNA: TGTGCCAGCACCGCCGGGACTAGCGGTTACAATGAGCAGTTCTTC.

The V and J genes are TRBV2 and TRBJ1-5; D not certain. The ends were cut back, 1 base at V and 5 bases at J, with 9 bases in the middle. CDR1 is SNHLY, CDR2 FYNNEI, per germline. The CDR3 length is 14 residues. CDR3 protein: CASSEGQSYQPQHF. The DNA for the CDR3 is TGTGCCAGCAGTGAAGGTCAGTCGTATCAGCCCCAGCATTTT. The full variable domain, with the rest looked up from reference TRBV2 and TRBJ1-5, is EPEVTQTPSHQVTQMGQEVILRCVPISNHLYFYWYRQILGQKVEFLVSFYNNEISEKSEIFDDQFSVERPDGSNFTLKIRSTKLEDSAMYFCASSEGQSYQPQHFGDGTRLSIL.

V and J are TRBV7-2 and TRBJ2-1, with TRBD1 matching 9 bases. V lost 5 bases to trimming and J lost 8 bases; unmatched junction nucleotides: 4. The CDR3 contains 13 residues. Germline V gene data show CDR1 as SGHTA and CDR2 as FQGNSA. CDR3 nucleotides: TGTGCCAGCAGCGGACAGGGGATGGATGAGCAGTTCTTC. This codes for CASSGQGMDEQFF.

The chain joins TRBV21-1 to TRBJ1-5. TRBV21-1 is termed a pseudogene. The CDR3 extends over 16 amino acids. DNA for the CDR3: TGTGCCAGCAGCAAAAACGAGGGAGGTAGCAATCAGCCCCAGCATTTT. This codes for CASSKNEGGSNQPQHF.

Note on this clone: The junction differs from germline at one of its ends, possibly a read error. V and J are TRBV7-2 and TRBJ2-7, with D tentatively TRBD1 (6 bases). Germline V gene data show CDR1 as SGHTA and CDR2 as FQGNSA. CDR3 length equals 14 residues. The chain's CDR3 is CASTLAGEYYEQYF. CDR3 DNA sequence: TGTGCCAGCACCTTAGCAGGGGAATACTACGAGCAGTACTTC.

The gene calls are TRBV5-1 and TRBJ2-3; TRBD1 agrees at 9 bases. Germline trimming cut 4 bases from V and 1 base from J; bases unmatched to any gene: 7. The CDR3 totals 16 residues. Germline-derived CDR1 and CDR2 are SGHRS and YFSETQ. The CDR3 region has the DNA TGCGCCAGCAGCGGAGAACAGGGGGCTCGCACAGATACGCAGTATTTT. Protein sequence: CASSGEQGARTDTQYF.

The CDR3 loop is CASSKGQGATNEKLFF. CDR3 nucleotide sequence: TGCGCCAGCAGTAAGGGACAGGGGGCAACTAATGAAAAACTGTTTTTT. The rearrangement links TRBV5-1 to TRBJ1-4, with 11 positions matching TRBD1. This CDR3 has 16 amino acids. The germline V gene encodes CDR1 SGHRS and CDR2 YFSETQ. The V gene end was trimmed by 5 bases and the J gene end by 0 bases; junction bases not matched to a gene: 3.

In regard to this clone: At one boundary the junction diverges from the germline segment, which might be a read error. The chain employs TRBV15 and TRBJ2-5, with a possible D match to TRBD2 (5 bases). CDR1 LNHNV and CDR2 YYDKDF come from the germline V gene (reference sequence). CDR3 size: 13 residues. The CDR3 loop is CATRRGLLETQYF. The CDR3 nucleotides read TGTGCCACCAGAAGAGGGCTCTTGGAGACCCAGTACTTC.

The chain joins TRBV3-1 (or the pseudogene TRBV3-2) to TRBJ2-5, with a possible D match to TRBD2 (6 bases). V was cut by 7 bases and J by 2 bases, with 14 bases left in between. CDR3 length: 14 residues. The V gene's germline CDR1 is LGHDT and CDR2 YNNKEL (reference sequence). The CDR3 sequence is CASTPGLRQETQYF. Here the CDR3 DNA reads TGTGCCAGCACCCCGGGACTTCGGCAAGAGACCCAGTACTTC.

This rearrangement joins TRBV2 to TRBJ1-5, with 9 bases lining up with TRBD1. With 7 bases clipped from V and 7 bases from J, the junction kept 8 bases outside the gene matches. The CDR3 covers 14 residues. Germline V gives CDR1 SNHLY, CDR2 FYNNEI. CDR3 protein: CASTGDRAYQPQHF. The DNA for the CDR3 is TGTGCCAGCACCGGGGACAGGGCGTACCAGCCCCAGCATTTT. The full variable domain, completed using reference TRBV2 and TRBJ1-5, is EPEVTQTPSHQVTQMGQEVILRCVPISNHLYFYWYRQILGQKVEFLVSFYNNEISEKSEIFDDQFSVERPDGSNFTLKIRSTKLEDSAMYFCASTGDRAYQPQHFGDGTRLSIL.

The chain links TRBV29-1 to TRBJ2-2, with 12 bases matching TRBD1. CDR3 length: 16 amino acids. Losses at the gene ends were 5 bases for V and 5 bases for J; bases not matched to a gene: 9. The germline CDR1 and CDR2 sequences are SQVTM and ANQGSEA. The CDR3 reads CSVSGTGGAGTGELFF. The CDR3 coding sequence is TGCAGCGTTTCCGGGACAGGGGGCGCGGGGACCGGGGAGCTGTTTTTT.

The genes are TRBV9 and TRBJ2-3; D uncertain. CDR3 length: 15 amino acids. Per germline, CDR1 SGDLS and CDR2 YYNGEE. V was clipped by 0 bases and J by 2 bases, with 10 bases between them. For the CDR3, the DNA is TGTGCCAGCAGCGTAGGGGTAGCTGACACAGATACGCAGTATTTT. This sequence encodes CASSVGVADTDTQYF.

J is TRBJ2-2 and V is TRBV11-2, with 10 nucleotides matching TRBD2. Germline V CDR1 and CDR2: SGHAT, FQNNGV. The V segment lost 7 bases and the J segment 7 bases; nucleotides outside the gene matches: 9. CDR3 length: 15 amino acids. This chain's CDR3 is CASKLLLAGDGELFF. The CDR3 DNA follows: TGTGCCAGCAAGTTGTTGCTAGCGGGAGACGGGGAGCTGTTTTTT.

This rearrangement joins TRBV5-4 to TRBJ2-7; TRBD1 aligns across 8 bases. This CDR3 has 14 residues. Germline V CDR1 and CDR2: SGHNT, YYREEE (reference sequence). V trimming: 3 bases; J trimming: 5 bases; junction bases outside the gene matches: 7. CDR3 residues: CASSSRTGFHEQYF. CDR3 bases: TGTGCCAGCAGCTCCAGGACAGGGTTCCACGAGCAGTACTTC.

The J gene is TRBJ2-7, the V gene TRBV6-2 or TRBV6-3; 7 nucleotides align to TRBD1. Germline assignment: CDR1 MNHEY and CDR2 SVGEGT. Trimming cost V 2 bases and J 5 bases; bases outside gene matches: 6. The CDR3 has 14 amino acids. CDR3: CASSYETGSHEQYF. The CDR3 nucleotides read TGTGCCAGCAGTTACGAGACAGGGTCCCACGAGCAGTACTTC.

The chain links TRBV25-1 to TRBJ1-1; D gene unclear. The CDR3 loop spans 13 amino acids. The germline CDR1 and CDR2 sequences are MGHDK and SYGVNS. The ends were cut back, 1 base at V and 1 base at J, with 4 bases in the middle. CDR3 protein: CASSESRNTEAFF. Here the CDR3 DNA reads TGTGCCAGCAGTGAATCCAGGAACACTGAAGCTTTCTTT.

This clone was detected only once. The rearrangement joins TRBV19 to TRBJ1-5; perhaps TRBD1 as D (5 bases). The CDR3 runs to 15 residues. V lost 0 bases and J lost 6, with 12 bases in between. Germline CDR1 is LNHDA and CDR2 is SQIVND (reference sequence). The DNA of the CDR3 is TGTGCCAGTAGTATAGATAGGGGCGCAGGTCAGCCCCAGCATTTT. It encodes CASSIDRGAGQPQHF.

The V and J genes are TRBV30 and TRBJ2-1; TRBD2 agrees at 11 bases. Trimming at V came to 8 bases and at J to 8 bases, leaving 8 bases not matched to a gene. The CDR3 has 13 amino acids. The germline V gene has CDR1 GTSNPN and CDR2 SVGIG (reference sequence). The chain's CDR3 is CALYSGRADEQFF. The CDR3 region has the DNA TGTGCCCTATATAGCGGGAGGGCCGATGAGCAGTTCTTC.

V gene TRBV7-8 combines with J gene TRBJ1-4; D gene uncertain. CDR3 length equals 13 residues. Between the trimmed V and J ends, which lost 4 bases and 10 bases, there was a span of 13 bases. Germline V gene sequence: CDR1 SGHVS, CDR2 FQNEAQ. The CDR3 DNA reads as TGTGCCAGCAGCTCCTCTGAGTTCCGAAAACTGTTTTTT. It codes for CASSSSEFRKLFF.

V usage is TRBV9 and J usage is TRBJ2-7; maybe TRBD2 (5 bases). CDR1 and CDR2 from the germline V gene are SGDLS and YYNGEE. Trimming left V 4 bases short and J 2 bases short, with 16 bases between. The CDR3 loop spans 15 amino acids. CDR3 loop: CASSPRGIGTYEQYF. In DNA, the CDR3 is TGTGCCAGCAGCCCACGGGGTATCGGAACCTACGAGCAGTACTTC.

The J gene is TRBJ2-7, the V gene TRBV6-5, with TRBD2 matching over 8 bases. V dropped 5 bases and J dropped 4; count of bases not matched to a gene: 7. Germline CDR1 and CDR2: MNHEY and SVGAGI. This CDR3 is built from 14 residues. CDR3 amino acids: CASSQSGRGYEQYF. The CDR3 DNA reads as TGTGCCAGCAGTCAAAGCGGGAGAGGATACGAGCAGTACTTC.

This clone showed up just once. The chain recombines TRBV7-2 with TRBJ2-7; D is ambiguous. The V end was cut by 1 base, the J end by 4 bases, with 8 bases between. CDR3 size: 13 residues. Germline V lookup: CDR1 SGHTA, CDR2 FQGNSA. In DNA form, the CDR3 reads TGTGCCAGCAGCTTAGGGGTGCGGTACGAGCAGTACTTC. It codes for CASSLGVRYEQYF. The full variable domain, with the rest looked up from reference TRBV7-2 and TRBJ2-7, is GAGVSQSPSNKVTEKGKDVELRCDPISGHTALYWYRQSLGQGLEFLIYFQGNSAPDKSGLPSDRFSAERTGGSVSTLTIQRTQQEDSAVYLCASSLGVRYEQYFGPGTRLTVT.

A note on this clone: Other nucleotide sequences from this sample produce the same CDR3. This chain joins TRBV28 and TRBJ1-1; D is possibly TRBD1 (5 bases). The V gene lost 2 bases and the J gene lost 1 base, with 8 bases spanning the gap. This CDR3 region has 14 residues. Germline V gene sequence: CDR1 MDHEN, CDR2 SYDVKM. CDR3 protein: CASSLPTGNTEAFF. The CDR3 DNA reads TGTGCCAGCAGTTTACCCACAGGGAACACTGAAGCTTTCTTT.

The rearrangement links TRBV5-4 to TRBJ1-6, with D possibly TRBD1 on 6 matching bases. Germline CDR1 SGHNT, CDR2 YYREEE (reference sequence). CDR3 length equals 16 residues. Trimming stripped 0 bases from V and 7 bases from J, with 14 bases between. CDR3 region: CASSLGGGARNSPLHF. CDR3 DNA: TGTGCCAGCAGCTTGGGCGGGGGGGCGCGGAATTCACCCCTCCACTTT.

The chain has TRBV2 and TRBJ2-7; 8 bases align to TRBD2. Germline-derived CDR1 and CDR2 are SNHLY and FYNNEI. The CDR3 extends over 15 amino acids. Germline trimming cut 4 bases from V and 3 bases from J; bases unmatched to any gene: 8. The CDR3 DNA reads TGTGCCAGCAGTGTCTATTTGACTAGCGACTACGAGCAGTACTTC. Encoded protein: CASSVYLTSDYEQYF.

The chain carries TRBV3-1 (or the pseudogene TRBV3-2) and TRBJ2-5; D is ambiguous. Germline V gene data show CDR1 as LGHDT and CDR2 as YNNKEL (reference sequence). V was pared by 10 bases and J by 2 bases, with 8 bases between. This CDR3 contains 11 residues. CDR3 sequence reads: CATQIQETQYF. In DNA form, the CDR3 reads TGTGCCACACAAATTCAAGAGACCCAGTACTTC.